The 31 T cell receptor beta chains reported below all come from one sample, sequenced in a study of T-cell memory formation after mild COVID-19. TCRdb itself ran the 5' RACE reads through MiXCR, one entry per CDR3 protein. This table has some 300,000 distinct CDR3 sequences, around 20% appearing once. Sequencing was carried out using PBMCs or a T cell subset sorted from them (not recorded which). The receptor source for this set is a man younger than 35 who had mild COVID-19 (a few samples of this study predate the infection). Cell type and time point are not known.

The rearrangement joins TRBV6-2 or TRBV6-3 to TRBJ1-5; 7 nucleotides match TRBD1. CDR1 and CDR2 from the germline V gene are MNHEY and SVGEGT. CDR3 length: 15 residues. The V gene end was trimmed by 5 bases and the J gene end by 7 bases; junction bases not matched to a gene: 11. Written as DNA, the CDR3 is TGTGCCAGCAGTAACGACAGGGTCTATGGGCAGCCCCAGCATTTT. Translated: CASSNDRVYGQPQHF.

This clonotype was recorded once. The chain couples TRBV27 to TRBJ2-7; 9 bases agree with TRBD1. Germline CDR1 and CDR2: MNHEY and SMNVEV (reference sequence). V shed 5 bases, J shed 4 bases, and the junction held 6 bases outside the gene matches. The CDR3 runs 14 residues. CDR3 sequence reads: CASSEQGAGYEQYF. The CDR3 DNA follows: TGTGCCAGCAGTGAACAGGGGGCAGGGTACGAGCAGTACTTC.

This clonotype was observed once. V and J are TRBV11-2 and TRBJ2-4; D is possibly TRBD1 or TRBD2 (5 bases each). Looked up from germline, CDR1 is SGHAT and CDR2 is FQNNGV. The V gene lost 5 bases and the J gene lost 4 bases, with 15 bases spanning the gap. This CDR3 is 15 amino acids long. CDR3 residues: CASSTPRGRKNIQYF. For the CDR3, the DNA is TGTGCCAGCAGCACCCCGAGGGGCAGGAAAAACATTCAGTACTTC.

This rearrangement joins TRBV11-2 to TRBJ1-3; 8 positions agree with TRBD1. Germline trimming cut 3 bases from V and 5 bases from J; bases unmatched to any gene: 0. In germline, CDR1 is SGHAT, CDR2 FQNNGV. The CDR3 covers 13 residues. The DNA for the CDR3 is TGTGCCAGCAGCTTCAGGGGGCGAAACACCATATATTTT. This codes for CASSFRGRNTIYF. Combining the CDR3 with reference TRBV11-2 and TRBJ1-3 gives the whole variable domain EAGVAQSPRYKIIEKRQSVAFWCNPISGHATLYWYQQILGQGPKLLIQFQNNGVVDDSQLPKDRFSAERLKGVDSTLKIQPAKLEDSAVYLCASSFRGRNTIYFGEGSWLTVV.

This clonotype was counted only a few times. The genes are TRBV20-1 and TRBJ2-2; D uncertain. CDR1 and CDR2 (germline): DFQATT, SNEGSKA (reference sequence). The CDR3 consists of 14 residues. Trimming removed 3 bases from V and 0 bases from J, with 8 bases in between. The CDR3 DNA reads TGCAGTGCTAGTAACGGCGCGAACACCGGGGAGCTGTTTTTT. The encoded protein is CSASNGANTGELFF.

Here the CDR3 DNA reads TGTGCTAGTGGTCCCAGCGGGGCCTATAGCACAGATACGCAGTATTTT. As protein: CASGPSGAYSTDTQYF. The rearrangement joins TRBV12-5 to TRBJ2-3; 7 bases are shared with TRBD2. The CDR3 runs to 16 residues. Germline CDR1 is LGHNT and CDR2 is FRNRAP. With V trimmed by 5 bases and J by 0 bases, 8 bases remained unmatched.

This chain joins TRBV2 and TRBJ1-5; D is ambiguous. In germline, CDR1 is SNHLY, CDR2 FYNNEI. This CDR3 region has 14 residues. V dropped 0 bases and J dropped 4 bases, with 7 bases sitting between them. The CDR3 DNA sequence: TGTGCCAGCAGTGAAGCCTGGCGGAATCAGCCCCAGCATTTT. Translated, it gives CASSEAWRNQPQHF.

In this sample, this clonotype turned up many times. The rearrangement joins TRBV6-5 to TRBJ1-5; tentative D call: TRBD1 (5 bases). Per germline, CDR1 MNHEY and CDR2 SVGAGI. Trimming shortened V by 8 bases and J by 6 bases, and 20 bases separated the two germline ends. The CDR3 sequence is 15 residues long. This chain's CDR3 is CASSLGGAPLQPQHF. As DNA, the CDR3 is TGTGCCAGCTCTTTGGGAGGGGCCCCCCTTCAGCCCCAGCATTTT.

This clonotype occurred a few times. The rearrangement links TRBV29-1 to TRBJ1-1, with a possible D match to TRBD1 (5 bases). Per germline, CDR1 SQVTM and CDR2 ANQGSEA. V was clipped by 4 bases and J by 1 base, with 7 bases between them. There are 12 residues in the CDR3. The CDR3 coding sequence is TGCAGCGTTGTGGGGGGGAACACTGAAGCTTTCTTT. Encoded protein: CSVVGGNTEAFF. Full variable domain (remainder filled in from reference TRBV29-1 and TRBJ1-1): SAVISQKPSRDICQRGTSLTIQCQVDSQVTMMFWYRQQPGQSLTLIATANQGSEATYESGFVIDKFPISRPNLTFSTLTVSNMSPEDSSIYLCSVVGGNTEAFFGQGTRLTVV.

The chain joins TRBV12-3 or TRBV12-4 to TRBJ1-1; D is perhaps TRBD1 (6 bases). Trimming pared 6 bases from V and 2 bases from J, leaving 10 bases between. This CDR3 comprises 13 residues. CDR3 coding DNA: TGTGCCAGCAGGGGGGCCAGAAACACTGAAGCTTTCTTT. As protein: CASRGARNTEAFF.

This clonotype was seen ten or more times. The chain employs TRBV5-6 and TRBJ2-3, with TRBD2 identical over 10 bases. Germline assignment: CDR1 SGHDT and CDR2 YYEEEE. The CDR3 consists of 15 residues. The junction had 3 bases not matched to a gene; V was cut back by 4 bases and J by 1 base. The CDR3 DNA follows: TGTGCCAGCAGCCCCGGGACTAGCGGCACAGATACGCAGTATTTT. Translation: CASSPGTSGTDTQYF.

This clonotype has a handful of counts. The junction departs from the called germline gene at one end, perhaps through a read error. The rearrangement links TRBV7-2 to TRBJ2-1, with D perhaps assigned TRBD1 or TRBD2 (5 bases each). The length of the CDR3 is 14 residues. Germline CDR1 and CDR2: SGHTA and FQGNSA. As DNA, the CDR3 is TGTGCCTCCCGAGGGGCAGGGTCCTTCAATGAGCAGTTCTTC. Residues: CASRGAGSFNEQFF.

This clonotype has just a few counts. The rearrangement links TRBV7-2 to TRBJ1-2; D is ambiguous. The germline gives CDR1 SGHTA, CDR2 FQGNSA. V shed 1 base and J shed 5 bases, with 17 bases lying between them. This CDR3 contains 16 residues. This CDR3 is CASSLGGRNPGYGYTF. The CDR3 DNA follows: TGTGCCAGCAGCTTAGGAGGACGGAACCCCGGATATGGCTACACCTTC.

The chain uses TRBV27 and TRBJ2-1; 7 nucleotides agree with TRBD1. CDR1 is MNHEY and CDR2 is SMNVEV in the germline V gene (reference sequence). The CDR3 sequence is 14 residues long. Unmatched junction bases numbered 13, after V lost 8 bases and J lost 9 bases. DNA for the CDR3: TGTGCCAGCGGGATATCAGGGGGATCAGGTGAGCAGTTCTTC. It is translated as CASGISGGSGEQFF.

The V gene is TRBV9, the J gene TRBJ2-5; D may be TRBD2 (6 bases). Germline CDR1 is SGDLS and CDR2 is YYNGEE. This CDR3 has 14 amino acids. V gave up 0 bases and J gave up 5 bases, with 11 bases separating them. The CDR3 sequence is CASSVVPGRETQYF. The CDR3 nucleotides read TGTGCCAGCAGCGTAGTCCCGGGGAGGGAGACCCAGTACTTC. Using reference TRBV9 and TRBJ2-5 for the parts outside the CDR3, the full variable domain is DSGVTQTPKHLITATGQRVTLRCSPRSGDLSVYWYQQSLDQGLQFLIQYYNGEERAKGNILERFSAQQFPDLHSELNLSSLELGDSALYFCASSVVPGRETQYFGPGTRLLVL.

V is TRBV28 and J is TRBJ1-4; the D gene is possibly TRBD1 (6 bases). Germline assignment: CDR1 MDHEN and CDR2 SYDVKM. With 7 bases removed from V and 5 bases from J, the gap between germline ends came to 17 bases. CDR3 length equals 15 residues. CDR3 coding DNA: TGTGCCAGCACCGGTTACAGGGTTTTAAATGAAAAACTGTTTTTT. This encodes CASTGYRVLNEKLFF. Full variable domain (remainder filled in from reference TRBV28 and TRBJ1-4): DVKVTQSSRYLVKRTGEKVFLECVQDMDHENMFWYRQDPGLGLRLIYFSYDVKMKEKGDIPEGYSVSREKKERFSLILESASTNQTSMYLCASTGYRVLNEKLFFGSGTQLSVL.

This clonotype was detected only a few times. V and J are TRBV20-1 and TRBJ2-2; 7 nucleotides agree with TRBD2. Germline V gene sequence: CDR1 DFQATT, CDR2 SNEGSKA (reference sequence). CDR3 size: 15 residues. With 3 bases clipped from V and 2 bases from J, the junction kept 6 bases outside the gene matches. The CDR3 nucleotides read TGCAGTGCTAGTGACCAGCGGGGTAACACCGGGGAGCTGTTTTTT. This encodes CSASDQRGNTGELFF.

This clonotype was found a few times. The CDR3 region is CASSSGDRGTEAFF. The DNA of the CDR3 is TGTGCCAGCAGTTCCGGGGACAGGGGAACTGAAGCTTTCTTT. This rearrangement joins TRBV6-6 to TRBJ1-1; 10 nucleotides match TRBD1. V lost 4 bases, J lost 5 bases, and 4 bases stayed unmatched. Looked up from germline, CDR1 is MNHNY and CDR2 is SVGAGI (reference sequence). The CDR3 spans 14 residues.

The rearrangement uses TRBV20-1 and TRBJ2-3, with D unclear. Looked up from germline, CDR1 is DFQATT and CDR2 is SNEGSKA (reference sequence). CDR3 length equals 13 residues. Here the CDR3 reads CSPNAVAADTQYF. CDR3 bases: TGCAGCCCTAACGCGGTGGCCGCAGATACGCAGTATTTT.

This sequence joins TRBV7-6 and TRBJ2-5; D unresolved. The CDR3 totals 13 residues. CDR1 is SGHVS and CDR2 is FNYEAQ in the germline V gene. The V end lost 2 bases, the J end lost 1 base, and 5 bases lay between the germline ends. The CDR3: CASSLFVQETQYF. CDR3 DNA sequence: TGTGCCAGCAGCTTATTCGTCCAAGAGACCCAGTACTTC.

The chain links TRBV30 to TRBJ1-1; 9 bases map to TRBD1. Losses at the gene ends were 7 bases for V and 4 bases for J; bases not matched to a gene: 16. Germline V gene lookup returns CDR1 GTSNPN and CDR2 SVGIG (reference sequence). The CDR3 totals 16 residues. The CDR3: CASPGDRAISGTEAFF. The CDR3 nucleotides read TGTGCCTCCCCGGGGGACAGGGCAATTTCAGGCACTGAAGCTTTCTTT.

The gene calls are TRBV5-1 and TRBJ1-3; TRBD1 agrees at 9 bases. CDR3 length: 15 residues. With V trimmed by 4 bases and J by 0 bases, 2 bases remained unmatched. CDR1 SGHRS and CDR2 YFSETQ come from the germline V gene. The CDR3 here is CASSLQGASGNTIYF. In DNA form, the CDR3 reads TGCGCCAGCAGCCTACAGGGGGCCTCTGGAAACACCATATATTTT.

This clonotype was counted between two and nine times. This chain joins TRBV5-5 and TRBJ1-6, with D uncertain. The CDR3 loop spans 14 amino acids. CDR1 is SGHKS and CDR2 is YYEKEE in the germline V gene (reference sequence). V was clipped by 0 bases and J by 7 bases, with 8 bases between them. CDR3 bases: TGTGCCAGCAGCTTGGGCCCGACGAATTCACCCCTCCACTTT. It codes for CASSLGPTNSPLHF.

The V call is TRBV1, the J call TRBJ2-5; no check of the table's D call, TRBD2, against the DNA was made. TRBV1 has pseudogene status. CDR3 length: 18 amino acids. The CDR3 region has the DNA TGCACCAGCAGCCAAGATTTGGTCCTAGCGGGGCGAAAAGAGACCCAGTACTTC. Encoded protein: CTSSQDLVLAGRKETQYF.

In this sample, this clonotype turned up a few times. The rearrangement joins TRBV2 to TRBJ1-1, with TRBD1 matching 7 bases. The CDR3 contains 13 residues. Germline lookup yields CDR1 SNHLY and CDR2 FYNNEI. V trimming: 1 base; J trimming: 7 bases; junction bases outside the gene matches: 3. The CDR3 DNA follows: TGTGCCAGCAGTGAAGGGGACAGACGTGAAGCTTTCTTT. This codes for CASSEGDRREAFF.

The chain combines TRBV7-8 with TRBJ2-4; 8 positions match TRBD1. CDR1 is SGHVS, CDR2 FQNEAQ, per germline. The CDR3 is 13 residues long. V shed 6 bases and J 9 bases; nucleotides not matched to a gene: 7. The CDR3 coding sequence is TGTGCCAGCAGGCCGAGACAGGGGAGCATTCAGTACTTC. It is translated as CASRPRQGSIQYF.

The chain joins TRBV7-2 to TRBJ2-1; TRBD1 might be the D (5 bases). V dropped 7 bases and J dropped 0 bases, with 13 bases sitting between them. Germline V CDR1 and CDR2: SGHTA, FQGNSA. The CDR3 extends over 15 amino acids. CDR3 DNA sequence: TGTGCCAGCAACAAGGGGCGGAGCTCCTACAATGAGCAGTTCTTC. Its protein product is CASNKGRSSYNEQFF.

This clonotype has more than one count but fewer than ten. This chain links TRBV4-1 with TRBJ2-3; TRBD2 agrees at 11 bases. The CDR3 runs to 14 residues. Trimming took 4 bases from V and 6 from J; bases not matched to a gene: 3. The V gene's germline CDR1 is MGHRA and CDR2 YSYEKL. CDR3 DNA: TGCGCCAGCAGCCTACTAGCGGGGGAGGATACGCAGTATTTT. Protein: CASSLLAGEDTQYF.

V is TRBV5-1 and J is TRBJ1-1, with 7 bases identical to TRBD1. From germline, CDR1 is SGHRS and CDR2 YFSETQ. V lost 5 bases and J lost 1; bases outside the gene matches: 11. The CDR3 runs to 16 residues. CDR3 bases: TGCGCCAGCAGGGGGGGGGACAGATGGAGGAACACTGAAGCTTTCTTT. It specifies CASRGGDRWRNTEAFF.

This clonotype was counted only a few times. The chain is built from TRBV20-1 and TRBJ2-7; TRBD2 might be the D (6 bases). CDR3 length equals 13 residues. CDR1 and CDR2 (germline): DFQATT, SNEGSKA (reference sequence). The germline V and J ends were trimmed by 3 bases and 3 bases, with 12 bases remaining between them. CDR3 sequence reads: CSARVAERYEQYF. The CDR3 DNA follows: TGCAGTGCTAGGGTAGCGGAGCGCTACGAGCAGTACTTC.

This clonotype was seen at least ten times. This sequence joins TRBV4-3 and TRBJ2-3; the D is unclear. This CDR3 region has 15 residues. Germline CDR1 and CDR2: LGHNA and YSLEER. V shed 0 bases and J shed 0 bases, with 7 bases lying between them. CDR3 DNA sequence: TGCGCCAGCAGCCAAGATCCCTCTAGCACAGATACGCAGTATTTT. Protein: CASSQDPSSTDTQYF.